These 30 T cell receptor beta chains share one sample of origin, sequenced in a study of T cells in Graves' hyperthyroidism and ophthalmopathy. RNA transcripts yielded amplified TCR beta CDR3 regions. When the TCR CDR3 underwent first-round RT-PCR, the HTBI primer set was used. TCRdb re-derived calls from the multiplex PCR reads in MiXCR, one entry per CDR3 protein. The sample has around 580,000 distinct CDR3 sequences; around 17% are singletons. The sample comprised blood. These receptors originate from a woman in her late teens or twenties with Graves' hyperthyroidism.

V usage is TRBV7-8 and J usage is TRBJ1-6; D gene unclear. CDR3 length equals 12 residues. The germline V gene encodes CDR1 SGHVS and CDR2 FQNEAQ. The V end lost 6 bases, the J end lost 6 bases, and 6 bases lay between the germline ends. The CDR3 is CASRVGNSPLHF. Here the CDR3 DNA reads TGTGCCAGCAGGGTCGGTAATTCACCCCTCCACTTT.

This clonotype showed up many times. The V gene is TRBV12-3 or TRBV12-4, the J gene TRBJ2-5; 9 nucleotides agree with TRBD1. V gave up 3 bases and J gave up 5 bases; unmatched junction bases: 10. The CDR3 length is 16 residues. The chain's CDR3 is CASSFLGTGKRETQYF. The CDR3 nucleotides read TGTGCCAGCAGTTTCCTTGGGACAGGGAAAAGGGAGACCCAGTACTTC.

The CDR3 nucleotides are TGTGCCAGTAGTATAAATGGACAGAGGTATAGCAATCAGCCCCAGCATTTT. It is translated as CASSINGQRYSNQPQHF. The V gene is TRBV19, the J gene TRBJ1-5, with a weak D call TRBD1 (6 bases). CDR3 length equals 17 residues. V lost 2 bases and J 0 bases, leaving 14 bases between the germline ends. Germline-derived CDR1 and CDR2 are LNHDA and SQIVND (reference sequence).

V is TRBV9 and J is TRBJ1-3; D is uncertain. This CDR3 spans 12 amino acids. The germline gives CDR1 SGDLS, CDR2 YYNGEE. V was cut by 7 bases and J by 2 bases, with 7 bases left in between. The CDR3 region is CASGVPGNTIYF. The CDR3 DNA is TGTGCCAGCGGGGTTCCTGGAAACACCATATATTTT.

Note on this clonotype: This may stem from a read error, because a much larger clone lies one nucleotide away. The rearrangement links TRBV29-1 to TRBJ2-5, with D possibly being TRBD1 (5 bases). The germline V and J ends were trimmed by 0 bases and 5 bases, with 13 bases remaining between them. Looked up from germline, CDR1 is SQVTM and CDR2 is ANQGSEA. The CDR3 spans 14 residues. The chain's CDR3 is CSVEDVGVAETQYF. The CDR3 nucleotides are TGCAGCGTTGAAGATGTAGGGGTCGCCGAGACCCAGTACTTC.

This sequence joins TRBV6-2 or TRBV6-3 and TRBJ2-1, with 12 bases lining up with TRBD2. The germline gives CDR1 MNHEY, CDR2 SVGEGT. V lost 6 bases and J lost 9; bases outside the gene matches: 9. CDR3 size: 15 residues. Written as DNA, the CDR3 is TGTGCCAGCAGGCAAGCTAGCGGGAGGGCTGGTGAGCAGTTCTTC. Its translation: CASRQASGRAGEQFF.

The chain combines TRBV5-1 with TRBJ1-2; a possible D gene is TRBD1 (6 bases). The V gene lost 3 bases and the J gene lost 0 bases, with 12 bases spanning the gap. Per the germline V gene, CDR1 is SGHRS and CDR2 is YFSETQ. This CDR3 spans 15 amino acids. The CDR3 spells CASSSGQPANYGYTF. CDR3 coding DNA: TGCGCCAGCAGCTCAGGACAGCCTGCTAACTATGGCTACACCTTC.

The chain employs TRBV4-3 and TRBJ1-2, with a tentative D call TRBD1 (5 bases). V lost 4 bases and J lost 3, with 12 bases in between. The germline V gene encodes CDR1 LGHNA and CDR2 YSLEER. The CDR3 extends over 14 amino acids. In DNA, the CDR3 is TGCGCCAGCAGCCGAGCCGGGACGGACTATGGCTACACCTTC. It encodes CASSRAGTDYGYTF.

The chain joins TRBV13 to TRBJ2-2, with D perhaps matching TRBD2 (6 bases). The CDR3 is 16 amino acids. Germline V gene sequence: CDR1 PRHDT, CDR2 FYEKMQ (reference sequence). Trimming removed 2 bases at V and 1 base at J, with 11 bases between. The CDR3 loop is CASSLYGGLNTGELFF. The CDR3 DNA reads as TGTGCCAGCAGCTTATACGGGGGATTGAACACCGGGGAGCTGTTTTTT. The full variable domain, in which reference TRBV13 and TRBJ2-2 provide the parts outside the CDR3, is AAGVIQSPRHLIKEKRETATLKCYPIPRHDTVYWYQQGPGQDPQFLISFYEKMQSDKGSIPDRFSAQQFSDYHSELNMSSLELGDSALYFCASSLYGGLNTGELFFGEGSRLTVL.

This clonotype has ten or more counts. The chain recombines TRBV28 with TRBJ1-1; a weak D match, TRBD1 (5 bases). The CDR3 runs to 15 residues. In germline, CDR1 is MDHEN, CDR2 SYDVKM. The germline V and J ends were trimmed by 3 bases and 5 bases, with 16 bases remaining between them. CDR3 bases: TGTGCCAGCAGTTTGGGGGTTATGGGTAAGACTGAAGCTTTCTTT. It encodes CASSLGVMGKTEAFF. Variable domain in full (rest from reference TRBV28 and TRBJ1-1): DVKVTQSSRYLVKRTGEKVFLECVQDMDHENMFWYRQDPGLGLRLIYFSYDVKMKEKGDIPEGYSVSREKKERFSLILESASTNQTSMYLCASSLGVMGKTEAFFGQGTRLTVV.

Comment on this clonotype: This clone may be a read error of a much larger clone one base away. This sequence joins TRBV11-1 and TRBJ2-5; the D is unclear. Germline values: CDR1 SGHAT, CDR2 FQDESV (reference sequence). This CDR3 spans 14 amino acids. CDR3 in amino acids: CASSTQRTQETRYF. For the CDR3, the DNA is TGTGCCAGCAGCACACAGAGAACACAAGAGACCCGGTACTTC.

The rearrangement uses TRBV5-1 and TRBJ1-2; no firm D call. V gave up 3 bases and J gave up 4 bases, with 16 bases separating them. Germline CDR1 reads SGHRS; CDR2 reads YFSETQ. CDR3 length equals 15 residues. CDR3 DNA: TGCGCCAGCAGCTCCTCGATTCCGAACTCCTATGGCTACACCTTC. Translation: CASSSSIPNSYGYTF.

This clonotype was recorded at least ten times. The chain employs TRBV20-1 and TRBJ2-1; D uncertain. CDR1 is DFQATT and CDR2 is SNEGSKA in the germline V gene (reference sequence). V dropped 0 bases and J dropped 6 bases, with 15 bases sitting between them. CDR3 length: 15 residues. Written as DNA, the CDR3 is TGCAGTGCTAGAGACCAGGCCACTTCGGGCAATGAGCAGTTCTTC. Translation gives CSARDQATSGNEQFF.

This clonotype was counted ten times or more. This chain joins TRBV18 and TRBJ2-1; D ambiguous. CDR3 length: 14 amino acids. V lost 3 bases to trimming and J lost 5 bases, with 11 bases between them. Per the germline V gene, CDR1 is KGHSH and CDR2 is LQKENI. The CDR3 DNA reads as TGTGCCAGCTCACCCAGCCGGAGAAACAATGAGCAGTTCTTC. Protein sequence: CASSPSRRNNEQFF.

The gene calls are TRBV20-1 and TRBJ2-7; 7 nucleotides agree with TRBD1. This CDR3 is built from 15 residues. Unmatched junction bases numbered 10, after V lost 3 bases and J lost 2 bases. Germline CDR1 DFQATT, CDR2 SNEGSKA (reference sequence). The DNA of the CDR3 is TGCAGTGCTAGTCAACTCCGACAGGGCGCCTACGAGCAGTACTTC. This translates into CSASQLRQGAYEQYF.

This clonotype came up a few times. The rearrangement links TRBV7-6 to TRBJ1-5; perhaps TRBD1 as D (6 bases). Germline V CDR1 and CDR2: SGHVS, FNYEAQ. Between the trimmed V and J ends, which lost 1 base and 4 bases, there was a span of 8 bases. The CDR3 is 14 amino acids. The CDR3 region has the DNA TGTGCCAGCAGCTTAGGGGGGCAAAATCAGCCCCAGCATTTT. Translating it yields CASSLGGQNQPQHF.

This clonotype was counted between two and nine times. This rearrangement joins TRBV27 to TRBJ2-3; no definite D call. The CDR3 loop spans 15 amino acids. Trimming left V 8 bases short and J 1 base short, with 16 bases between. Germline V gene data show CDR1 as MNHEY and CDR2 as SMNVEV (reference sequence). CDR3 loop: CASPRNSPGTDTQYF. The CDR3 bases are TGTGCCAGCCCCCGAAATTCCCCTGGCACAGATACGCAGTATTTT.

This clonotype was counted at least ten times. This rearrangement joins TRBV11-2 to TRBJ2-1, with D perhaps TRBD1 (5 bases). Trimming removed 3 bases from V and 12 bases from J, with 15 bases in between. The germline V gene has CDR1 SGHAT and CDR2 FQNNGV. This CDR3 is 13 amino acids long. For the CDR3, the DNA is TGTGCCAGCAGCTTGGGCAGGGTTCGGAGGCAGTTCTTC. It encodes CASSLGRVRRQFF.

The sample holds many counts of this clonotype. The chain uses TRBV28 and TRBJ2-7; 7 positions agree with TRBD2. Germline V gives CDR1 MDHEN, CDR2 SYDVKM. CDR3 length: 13 amino acids. After removal of 5 bases from V and 1 base from J, the junction contained 2 bases not matched to a gene. The CDR3 loop is CASSTSVSYEQYF. DNA for the CDR3: TGTGCCAGCAGTACTAGCGTATCCTACGAGCAGTACTTC.

This clonotype was recorded a few times. The CDR3 bases are TGTGCCAGTAGCGGACGAACGGGGGCCAGCTCCTACAATGAGCAGTTCTTC. Protein sequence: CASSGRTGASSYNEQFF. The J gene is TRBJ2-1, the V gene TRBV19, with D possibly called TRBD1 or TRBD2 (6 bases each). Germline lookup yields CDR1 LNHDA and CDR2 SQIVND (reference sequence). The CDR3 loop spans 17 amino acids. V lost 6 bases to trimming and J lost 0 bases, with 18 bases between them.

This clonotype occurred many times. The chain couples TRBV2 to TRBJ2-5, with 7 bases lining up with TRBD2. The CDR3 has 15 residues. Germline V lookup: CDR1 SNHLY, CDR2 FYNNEI. V lost 3 bases and J lost 4; bases outside the gene matches: 8. The chain's CDR3 is CASSDSGRGGETQYF. In DNA form, the CDR3 reads TGTGCCAGCAGTGACTCTGGGAGGGGAGGAGAGACCCAGTACTTC. Supplemented by reference TRBV2 and TRBJ2-5, the full variable domain reads EPEVTQTPSHQVTQMGQEVILRCVPISNHLYFYWYRQILGQKVEFLVSFYNNEISEKSEIFDDQFSVERPDGSNFTLKIRSTKLEDSAMYFCASSDSGRGGETQYFGPGTRLLVL.

This clonotype showed up just a few times. The genes are TRBV6-9 and TRBJ2-3; 8 nucleotides match TRBD2. CDR1 and CDR2 (germline): MNHGY, SVAAGI. J was trimmed by 5 bases and V by 5 bases; bases with no gene match: 9. The CDR3 length is 15 residues. CDR3 sequence reads: CASSDTGGGQDTQYF. In DNA, the CDR3 is TGTGCCAGCAGTGACACGGGAGGGGGACAAGATACGCAGTATTTT.

This clonotype was detected only a few times. The chain employs TRBV10-3 and TRBJ2-1; D perhaps matches TRBD2 (6 bases). Germline V CDR1 and CDR2: ENHRY, SYGVKD. Trimming removed 4 bases at V and 15 bases at J, with 19 bases between. The CDR3 runs to 13 residues. For the CDR3, the DNA is TGTGCCATCAGTGGACCCTCGGGGGAGTACCTGTTCTTC. It codes for CAISGPSGEYLFF.

This clonotype was detected only a few times. The chain couples TRBV6-4 to TRBJ2-2; 7 bases map to TRBD1. Germline loops: CDR1 MRHNA, CDR2 SNTAGT. CDR3 length: 15 amino acids. After removal of 7 bases from V and 6 bases from J, the junction contained 11 bases not matched to a gene. CDR3 amino acids: CASIPRQGAAGELFF. For the CDR3, the DNA is TGTGCCAGCATCCCACGACAGGGAGCGGCCGGGGAGCTGTTTTTT.

This chain uses TRBV15 with TRBJ1-5; 7 bases align to TRBD1. The CDR3 sequence is 16 residues long. Trimming cost V 0 bases and J 5 bases; bases outside gene matches: 7. Per germline, CDR1 LNHNV and CDR2 YYDKDF (reference sequence). The CDR3 DNA sequence: TGTGCCACCAGCAGAGATTCTCGGACAGGCTATCAGCCCCAGCATTTT. Translated: CATSRDSRTGYQPQHF.

At least ten counts were recorded for this clonotype. The rearrangement joins TRBV28 to TRBJ2-7; TRBD1 matches at 8 bases. V shed 0 bases, J shed 6 bases, and the junction held 1 base outside the gene matches. Per the germline V gene, CDR1 is MDHEN and CDR2 is SYDVKM. The CDR3 runs 13 residues. CDR3 bases: TGTGCCAGCAGTTTATGGCAGGGGGCCGAGCAGTACTTC. Its translation: CASSLWQGAEQYF.

In its sample, this clonotype was seen a few times. The chain joins TRBV7-9 to TRBJ2-5, with D unclear. The V end lost 5 bases, the J end lost 2 bases, and 9 bases lay between the germline ends. Germline V gene lookup returns CDR1 SEHNR and CDR2 FQNEAQ (reference sequence). The CDR3 sequence is 13 residues long. CDR3 sequence (DNA): TGTGCCAGCAGCCCTTATATGCAAGAGACCCAGTACTTC. It encodes CASSPYMQETQYF.

This clonotype has a handful of counts. This chain joins TRBV6-2 or TRBV6-3 and TRBJ1-6; 7 positions agree with TRBD1. Germline assignment: CDR1 MNHEY and CDR2 SVGEGT. The CDR3 spans 18 residues. V shed 3 bases and J 10 bases; nucleotides not matched to a gene: 18. The CDR3 loop is CASSYWDSNHRGGSPLHF. The CDR3, as DNA: TGTGCCAGCAGTTATTGGGACAGCAATCATCGCGGGGGGTCACCCCTCCACTTT.

This clonotype was seen ten or more times. The chain uses TRBV11-2 and TRBJ2-7; 9 bases are shared with TRBD2. The CDR3 is 19 amino acids. Germline assignment: CDR1 SGHAT and CDR2 FQNNGV. After removal of 3 bases from V and 0 bases from J, the junction contained 15 bases not matched to a gene. CDR3 nucleotides: TGTGCCAGCAGCTTGGCCCCAAGGCTAGCGGGACCGAGCTCCTACGAGCAGTACTTC. It is translated as CASSLAPRLAGPSSYEQYF.

On this clonotype: A much larger clone sits a single nucleotide away, making a read error possible. The chain has TRBV14 and TRBJ2-5; 7 positions match TRBD1. The germline gives CDR1 SGHDN, CDR2 FVKESK. This CDR3 is built from 15 residues. The CDR3: CASSQGQGRQETPYF. The CDR3 DNA follows: TGTGCCAGCAGCCAAGGACAGGGTCGCCAAGAGACCCCGTACTTC. Supplemented by reference TRBV14 and TRBJ2-5, the full variable domain reads EAGVTQFPSHSVIEKGQTVTLRCDPISGHDNLYWYRRVMGKEIKFLLHFVKESKQDESGMPNNRFLAERTGGTYSTLKVQPAELEDSGVYFCASSQGQGRQETPYFGPGTRLLVL.